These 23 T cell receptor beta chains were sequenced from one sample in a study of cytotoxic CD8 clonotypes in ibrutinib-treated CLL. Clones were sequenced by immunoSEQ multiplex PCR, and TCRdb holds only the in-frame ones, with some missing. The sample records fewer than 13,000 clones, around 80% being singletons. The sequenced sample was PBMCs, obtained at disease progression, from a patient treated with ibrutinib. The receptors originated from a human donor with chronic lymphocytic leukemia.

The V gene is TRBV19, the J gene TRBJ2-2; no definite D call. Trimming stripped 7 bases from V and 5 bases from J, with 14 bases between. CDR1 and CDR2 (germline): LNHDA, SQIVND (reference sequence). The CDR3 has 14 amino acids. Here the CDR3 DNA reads TGTGCCAGTAAAATTGGCTTTCGGACCGGGGAGCTGTTTTTT. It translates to CASKIGFRTGELFF. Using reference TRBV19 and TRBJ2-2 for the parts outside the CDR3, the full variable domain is DGGITQSPKYLFRKEGQNVTLSCEQNLNHDAMYWYRQDPGQGLRLIYYSQIVNDFQKGDIAEGYSVSREKKESFPLTVTSAQKNPTAFYLCASKIGFRTGELFFGEGSRLTVL.

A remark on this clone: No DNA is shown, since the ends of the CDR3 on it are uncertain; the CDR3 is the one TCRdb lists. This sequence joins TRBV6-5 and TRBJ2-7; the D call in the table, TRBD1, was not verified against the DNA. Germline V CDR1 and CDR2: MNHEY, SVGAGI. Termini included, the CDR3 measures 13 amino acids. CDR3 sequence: CASSWGTGIILYF.

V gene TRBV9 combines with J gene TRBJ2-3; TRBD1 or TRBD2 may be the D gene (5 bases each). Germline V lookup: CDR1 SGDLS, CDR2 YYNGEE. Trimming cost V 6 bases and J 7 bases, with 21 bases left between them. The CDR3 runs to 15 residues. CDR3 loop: CASNPSGTPQHTQYF. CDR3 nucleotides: TGTGCCAGCAACCCCTCTGGGACGCCTCAACATACGCAGTATTTT.

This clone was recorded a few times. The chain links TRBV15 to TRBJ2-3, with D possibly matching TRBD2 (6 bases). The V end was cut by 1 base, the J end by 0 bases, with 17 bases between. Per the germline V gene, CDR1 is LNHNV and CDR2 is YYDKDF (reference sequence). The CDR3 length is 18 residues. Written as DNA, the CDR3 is TGTGCCACCAGCAGAGGGGCCGCGGGGAACCCTAGCACAGATACGCAGTATTTT. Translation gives CATSRGAAGNPSTDTQYF.

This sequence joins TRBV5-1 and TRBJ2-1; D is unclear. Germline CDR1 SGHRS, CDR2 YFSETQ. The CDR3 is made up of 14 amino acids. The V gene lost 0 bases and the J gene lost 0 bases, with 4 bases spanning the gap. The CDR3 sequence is CASSLARSYNEQFF. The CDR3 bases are TGCGCCAGCAGCTTGGCTCGCTCCTACAATGAGCAGTTCTTC.

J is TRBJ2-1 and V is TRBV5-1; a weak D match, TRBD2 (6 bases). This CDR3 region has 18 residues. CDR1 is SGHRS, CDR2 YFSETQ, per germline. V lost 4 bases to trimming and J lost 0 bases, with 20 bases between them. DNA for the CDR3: TGCGCCAGCAGCCTCGCCGCATTAGCGGAGAGCTCCTACAATGAGCAGTTCTTC. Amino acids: CASSLAALAESSYNEQFF.

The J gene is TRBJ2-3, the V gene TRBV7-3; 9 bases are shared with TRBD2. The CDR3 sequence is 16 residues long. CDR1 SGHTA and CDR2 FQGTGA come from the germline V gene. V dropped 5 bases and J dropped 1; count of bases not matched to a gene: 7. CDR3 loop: CASSPLAGRGTDTQYF. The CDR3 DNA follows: TGTGCCAGCAGCCCGCTAGCGGGGCGGGGCACAGATACGCAGTATTTT.

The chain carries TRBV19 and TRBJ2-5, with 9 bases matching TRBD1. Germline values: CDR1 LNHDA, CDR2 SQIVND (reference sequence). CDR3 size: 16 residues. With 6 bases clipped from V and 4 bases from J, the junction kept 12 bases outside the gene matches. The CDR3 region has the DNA TGTGCCAGTAGCCGAACTCGGACAGGGGTACCAGAGACCCAGTACTTC. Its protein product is CASSRTRTGVPETQYF.

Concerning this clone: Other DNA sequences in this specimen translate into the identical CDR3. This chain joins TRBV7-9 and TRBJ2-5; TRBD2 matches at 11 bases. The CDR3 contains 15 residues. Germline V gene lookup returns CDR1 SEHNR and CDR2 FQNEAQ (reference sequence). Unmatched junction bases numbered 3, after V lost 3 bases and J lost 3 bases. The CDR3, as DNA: TGTGCCAGCAGCTTCCCGACTAGCGGGGAAGAGACCCAGTACTTC. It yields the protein CASSFPTSGEETQYF.

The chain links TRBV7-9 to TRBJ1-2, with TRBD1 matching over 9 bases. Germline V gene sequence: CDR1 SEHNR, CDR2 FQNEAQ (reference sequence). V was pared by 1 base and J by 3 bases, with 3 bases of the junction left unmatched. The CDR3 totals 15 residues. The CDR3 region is CASSLGDRVYYGYTF. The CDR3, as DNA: TGTGCCAGCAGCTTAGGGGACAGGGTTTACTATGGCTACACCTTC. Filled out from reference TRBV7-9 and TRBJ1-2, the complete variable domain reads DTGVSQNPRHKITKRGQNVTFRCDPISEHNRLYWYRQTLGQGPEFLTYFQNEAQLEKSRLLSDRFSAERPKGSFSTLEIQRTEQGDSAMYLCASSLGDRVYYGYTFGSGTRLTVV.

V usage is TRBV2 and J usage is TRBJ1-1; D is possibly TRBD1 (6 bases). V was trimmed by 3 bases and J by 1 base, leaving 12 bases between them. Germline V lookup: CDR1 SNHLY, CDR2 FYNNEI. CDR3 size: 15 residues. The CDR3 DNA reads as TGTGCCAGCAGTGAGGGTCTCAGGGGGAACACTGAAGCTTTCTTT. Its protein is CASSEGLRGNTEAFF.

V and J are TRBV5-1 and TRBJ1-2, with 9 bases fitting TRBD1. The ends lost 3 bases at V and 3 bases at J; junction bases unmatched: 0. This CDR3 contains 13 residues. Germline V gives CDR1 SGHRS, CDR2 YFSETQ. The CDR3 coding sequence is TGCGCCAGCAGCTGGGACAGGGACTATGGCTACACCTTC. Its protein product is CASSWDRDYGYTF.

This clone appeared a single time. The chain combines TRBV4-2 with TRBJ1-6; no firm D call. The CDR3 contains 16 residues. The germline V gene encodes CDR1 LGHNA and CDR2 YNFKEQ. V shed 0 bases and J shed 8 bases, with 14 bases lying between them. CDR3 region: CASSQDFMTAYSPLHF. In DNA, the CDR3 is TGTGCCAGCAGCCAAGATTTTATGACTGCTTATTCACCCCTCCACTTT.

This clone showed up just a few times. CDR3 region: CASSPTTDSYGYTF. In DNA form, the CDR3 reads TGTGCCAGCTCACCAACAACGGACTCCTATGGCTACACCTTC. The rearrangement links TRBV18 to TRBJ1-2; D remains unclear. Trimming stripped 2 bases from V and 4 bases from J, with 11 bases between. The CDR3 has 14 amino acids. The germline V gene has CDR1 KGHSH and CDR2 LQKENI.

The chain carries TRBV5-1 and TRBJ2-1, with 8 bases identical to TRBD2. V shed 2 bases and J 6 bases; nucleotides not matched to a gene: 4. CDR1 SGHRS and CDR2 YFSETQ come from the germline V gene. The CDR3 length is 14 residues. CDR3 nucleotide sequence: TGCGCCAGCAGCTTCACTAGCGGTATCAATGAGCAGTTCTTC. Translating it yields CASSFTSGINEQFF.

The CDR3 here is CASSLWVFDRAADNQPQHF. In DNA form, the CDR3 reads TGCGCCAGCAGCTTGTGGGTGTTCGACAGGGCGGCGGATAATCAGCCCCAGCATTTT. The chain carries TRBV5-1 and TRBJ1-5; the match to TRBD1 covers 7 bases. CDR3 length equals 19 residues. V lost 1 base and J lost 4; bases outside the gene matches: 17. CDR1 and CDR2 (germline): SGHRS, YFSETQ.

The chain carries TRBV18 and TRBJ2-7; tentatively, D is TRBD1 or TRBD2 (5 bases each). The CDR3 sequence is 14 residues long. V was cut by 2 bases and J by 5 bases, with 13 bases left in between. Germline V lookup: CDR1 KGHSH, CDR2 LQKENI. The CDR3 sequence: CASSPNGAFDEQYF. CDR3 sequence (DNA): TGTGCCAGCTCACCAAACGGGGCGTTCGACGAGCAGTACTTC.

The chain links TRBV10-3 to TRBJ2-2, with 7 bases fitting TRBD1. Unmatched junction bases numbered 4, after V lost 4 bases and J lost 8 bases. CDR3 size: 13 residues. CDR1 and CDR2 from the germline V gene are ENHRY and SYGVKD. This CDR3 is CAISGQGGGELFF. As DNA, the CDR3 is TGTGCCATCAGTGGACAGGGTGGAGGGGAGCTGTTTTTT.

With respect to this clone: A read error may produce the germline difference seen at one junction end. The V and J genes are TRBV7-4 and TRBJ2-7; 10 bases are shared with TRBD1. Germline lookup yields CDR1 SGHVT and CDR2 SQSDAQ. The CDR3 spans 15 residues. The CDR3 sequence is CASSFGQGDTYEQYF. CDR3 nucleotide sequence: TGTGCTAGCAGCTTTGGACAGGGGGACACCTACGAGCAGTACTTC. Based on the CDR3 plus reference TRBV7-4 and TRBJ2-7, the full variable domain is GAGVSQSPRYKVAKRGRDVALRCDSISGHVTLYWYRQTLGQGSEVLTYSQSDAQRDKSGRPSGRFSAERPERSVSTLKIQRTEQGDSAVYLCASSFGQGDTYEQYFGPGTRLTVT.

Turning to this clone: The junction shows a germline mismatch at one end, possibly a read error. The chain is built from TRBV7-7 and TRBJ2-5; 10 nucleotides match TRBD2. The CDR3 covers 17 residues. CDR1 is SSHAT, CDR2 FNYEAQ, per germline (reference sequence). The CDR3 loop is CASSALSGGIGTETQYF. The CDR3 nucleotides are TGTGCTAGCAGCGCCCTTAGCGGGGGGATAGGGACAGAGACCCAGTACTTC.

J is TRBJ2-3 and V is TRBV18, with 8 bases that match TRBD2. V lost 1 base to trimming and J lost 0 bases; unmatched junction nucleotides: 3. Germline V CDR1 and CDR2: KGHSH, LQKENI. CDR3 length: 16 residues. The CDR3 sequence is CASSPLAGPSTDTQYF. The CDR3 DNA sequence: TGTGCCAGCTCACCACTAGCGGGACCCAGCACAGATACGCAGTATTTT.

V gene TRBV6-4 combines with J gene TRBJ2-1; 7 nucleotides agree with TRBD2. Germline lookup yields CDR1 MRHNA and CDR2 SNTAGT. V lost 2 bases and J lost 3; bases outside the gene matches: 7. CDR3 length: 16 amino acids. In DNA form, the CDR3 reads TGTGCCAGCAGTGACCCTCTAGCGGTAGTCTACAATGAGCAGTTCTTC. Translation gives CASSDPLAVVYNEQFF.

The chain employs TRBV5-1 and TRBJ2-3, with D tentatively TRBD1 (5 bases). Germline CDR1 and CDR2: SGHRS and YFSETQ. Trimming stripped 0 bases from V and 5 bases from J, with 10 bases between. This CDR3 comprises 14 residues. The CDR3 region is CASSLEDILDTQYF. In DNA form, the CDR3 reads TGCGCCAGCAGCTTGGAGGACATACTAGATACGCAGTATTTT.